Listed here is a single T cell receptor (beta chain). The people who gave samples were healthy Caucasians from Russia, aged about 6 to 95. Per-sample PBMC isolation yielded at least 6.5 million cells. These data are taken from a study of blood T cells in healthy people across ages. Overall study context: Per every two T cells, about one barcoded beta molecule was captured by template switching.

With a J-beta primer mix and a sample-barcoded 5' primer, a second PCR ran 7 to 11 cycles. In TCRdb, the 5' RACE reads were re-called with MiXCR into one record per CDR3 protein. The repertoire holds roughly 2 million distinct CDR3 sequences, around 48% seen once, with around 2.1% in the top ten. The clonotype was recovered from a woman in her thirties or forties in good health. The sequenced sample consisted of blood.

The CDR3: CASSQVTLGTSGQETQYF. CDR3 DNA sequence: TGTGCCAGCAGCCAAGTTACATTAGGGACTAGCGGCCAAGAGACCCAGTACTTC. This rearrangement joins TRBV4-2 to TRBJ2-5; TRBD2 matches at 11 bases. V dropped 1 base and J dropped 1; count of bases not matched to a gene: 8. Germline V gene data show CDR1 as LGHNA and CDR2 as YNFKEQ. The length of the CDR3 is 18 residues.